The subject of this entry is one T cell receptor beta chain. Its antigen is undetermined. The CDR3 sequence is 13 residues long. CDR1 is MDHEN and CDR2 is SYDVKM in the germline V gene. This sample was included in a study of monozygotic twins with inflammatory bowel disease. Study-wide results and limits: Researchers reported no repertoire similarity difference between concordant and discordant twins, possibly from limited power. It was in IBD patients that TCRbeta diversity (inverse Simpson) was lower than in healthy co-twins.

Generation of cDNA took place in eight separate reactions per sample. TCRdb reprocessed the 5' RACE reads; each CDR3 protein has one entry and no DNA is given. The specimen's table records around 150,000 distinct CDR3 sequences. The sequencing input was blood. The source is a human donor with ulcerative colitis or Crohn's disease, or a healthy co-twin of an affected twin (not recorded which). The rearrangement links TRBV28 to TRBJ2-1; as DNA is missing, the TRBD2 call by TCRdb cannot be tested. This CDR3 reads CAGGLANNNEQFF. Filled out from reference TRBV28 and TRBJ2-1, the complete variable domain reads DVKVTQSSRYLVKRTGEKVFLECVQDMDHENMFWYRQDPGLGLRLIYFSYDVKMKEKGDIPEGYSVSREKKERFSLILESASTNQTSMYLCAGGLANNNEQFFGPGTRLTVL.